This T cell receptor beta chain was identified in a study of blood T cells in healthy people across ages. Details on this clonotype: A read error may produce the germline difference seen at one junction end.

CDR3 length: 13 residues. Per the germline V gene, CDR1 is DFQATT and CDR2 is SNEGSKA (reference sequence). A second roughly 6 to 11 cycle PCR used barcoded and J-beta primers. TCRdb re-called the 5' RACE reads with MiXCR, one entry per CDR3 protein. The sample has fewer than 900,000 distinct CDR3 sequences; 35% to 45% are singletons. This chain uses TRBV20-1 with TRBJ1-1; TRBD1 agrees at 7 bases. This clonotype originated in a woman in her fifties or sixties in good health. The sequenced material came from blood. CDR3 region: CSTRVGRGLGAFF. Written as DNA, the CDR3 is TGCAGTACTAGAGTAGGAAGGGGGCTAGGAGCTTTCTTT.